Listed here are 31 T cell receptor beta chains from one sample, sequenced in a study of T-cell memory formation after mild COVID-19 (dated by TCRdb to the early 2020s). Library preparation used 5' RACE. The run used an Illumina NovaSeq 6000. The raw public reads went through TCRdb reprocessing: fastp at Q25, MiXCR clone calling, in-frame beta chains kept. Entries are consolidated by CDR3 protein sequence, retaining the most common genes and DNA. In all, the sample holds about 560,000 distinct CDR3 sequences, and roughly 21% of those were seen once. The ten largest clones represent 7.5% to 9.5% of the sample. The specimen was PBMCs or a T cell subset sorted from them (not recorded which). These TCRs come from an adult woman who had mild COVID-19 (a few samples of this study predate the infection). The sample titles of this study are shuffled in the database, so cell type and time point are left out; the donor was told from shared clones.

The J gene is TRBJ2-1, the V gene TRBV27; D uncertain. Germline V gene lookup returns CDR1 MNHEY and CDR2 SMNVEV (reference sequence). CDR3 length equals 13 residues. V was trimmed by 5 bases and J by 5 bases, leaving 10 bases between them. CDR3: CASSIVRHNEQFF. The CDR3 DNA reads as TGTGCCAGCAGTATCGTCAGACACAATGAGCAGTTCTTC.

This clonotype was observed a handful of times. The V gene is TRBV19, the J gene TRBJ1-6; no firm D call. Looked up from germline, CDR1 is LNHDA and CDR2 is SQIVND (reference sequence). The ends were cut back, 7 bases at V and 6 bases at J, with 16 bases in the middle. This CDR3 is 15 amino acids long. DNA for the CDR3: TGTGCCAGTAAGGACTATGCGGGATCTAATTCACCCCTCCACTTT. As protein: CASKDYAGSNSPLHF.

The J gene is TRBJ2-7, the V gene TRBV29-1; no firm D call. Trimming cost V 8 bases and J 0 bases, with 17 bases left between them. This CDR3 comprises 14 residues. Germline assignment: CDR1 SQVTM and CDR2 ANQGSEA. The CDR3, as DNA: TGCAGCATAGGTATTAGCCGATACTCCTACGAGCAGTACTTC. This sequence encodes CSIGISRYSYEQYF.

The chain employs TRBV5-1 and TRBJ2-2; 7 bases align to TRBD1. There are 15 residues in the CDR3. The junction had 5 bases not matched to a gene; V was cut back by 5 bases and J by 1 base. The germline CDR1 and CDR2 sequences are SGHRS and YFSETQ. Here the CDR3 reads CASRSRTGNTGELFF. CDR3 DNA sequence: TGCGCCAGCAGGTCCCGGACAGGGAACACCGGGGAGCTGTTTTTT.

This clonotype has more than one count but fewer than ten. The chain has TRBV4-3 and TRBJ2-2; tentatively, D is TRBD1 (7 bases). V lost 1 base, J lost 7 bases, and 19 bases lay in between. Germline V lookup: CDR1 LGHNA, CDR2 YSLEER. The CDR3 loop spans 17 amino acids. CDR3 residues: CASSQAPMEGANGELFF. CDR3 bases: TGCGCCAGCAGCCAAGCTCCAATGGAGGGGGCCAACGGGGAGCTGTTTTTT.

This clonotype was counted between two and nine times. The chain joins TRBV7-9 to TRBJ2-7; maybe TRBD2 (5 bases). The CDR3 has 15 residues. Germline V lookup: CDR1 SEHNR, CDR2 FQNEAQ (reference sequence). The germline V and J ends were trimmed by 5 bases and 3 bases, with 17 bases remaining between them. The CDR3 nucleotides are TGTGCCAGCAGCCCTGCGGGTAGCCCCGGCTACGAGCAGTACTTC. Translated: CASSPAGSPGYEQYF.

There are a few counts of this clonotype. CDR3 DNA: TGTGCCAGCAGTTTCTCGGGACAATCGCGTCGTACTGAAGCTTTCTTT. It translates to CASSFSGQSRRTEAFF. The chain has TRBV7-9 and TRBJ1-1; D may be TRBD1 (6 bases). The V and J ends lost 6 bases and 5 bases respectively, with 22 bases between them. Germline V gives CDR1 SEHNR, CDR2 FQNEAQ (reference sequence). The CDR3 is 16 amino acids. The full variable domain, in which reference TRBV7-9 and TRBJ1-1 provide the parts outside the CDR3, is DTGVSQNPRHKITKRGQNVTFRCDPISEHNRLYWYRQTLGQGPEFLTYFQNEAQLEKSRLLSDRFSAERPKGSFSTLEIQRTEQGDSAMYLCASSFSGQSRRTEAFFGQGTRLTVV.

This clonotype was observed a handful of times. The rearrangement uses TRBV9 and TRBJ2-1; a weak D match, TRBD2 (5 bases). The CDR3 is 13 amino acids. The V and J ends lost 3 bases and 4 bases respectively, with 8 bases between them. Germline V gives CDR1 SGDLS, CDR2 YYNGEE. The CDR3 nucleotides read TGTGCCAGCAGCGCGGGAAATTACAATGAGCAGTTCTTC. It codes for CASSAGNYNEQFF.

The chain links TRBV11-3 to TRBJ2-5; tentatively, D is TRBD1 or TRBD2 (6 bases each). Germline V gene sequence: CDR1 SGHNT, CDR2 YENEEA. V was cut by 5 bases and J by 7 bases, with 14 bases left in between. CDR3 length: 13 amino acids. DNA for the CDR3: TGTGCCAGCAGCGAACTACAGGGAGGGACCCAGTACTTC. Translated: CASSELQGGTQYF.

The chain employs TRBV20-1 and TRBJ2-7; 14 positions agree with TRBD2. Germline V lookup: CDR1 DFQATT, CDR2 SNEGSKA (reference sequence). The CDR3 has 15 amino acids. With V trimmed by 1 base and J by 4 bases, 3 bases remained unmatched. Written as DNA, the CDR3 is TGCAGTGCTAGAGGGCGGACTAGCGGGAGGTACGAGCAGTACTTC. It encodes CSARGRTSGRYEQYF.

The chain has TRBV2 and TRBJ2-1; TRBD2 matches at 12 bases. The CDR3 covers 18 residues. V trimming: 1 base; J trimming: 2 bases; junction bases outside the gene matches: 6. Germline assignment: CDR1 SNHLY and CDR2 FYNNEI. CDR3 DNA: TGTGCCAGCAGTGAAGGACTAGCGGGAGTGTTAGCCTACAATGAGCAGTTCTTC. This encodes CASSEGLAGVLAYNEQFF.

This clonotype turned up a few times. V gene TRBV25-1 combines with J gene TRBJ1-1, with 8 bases aligning to TRBD1. Per germline, CDR1 MGHDK and CDR2 SYGVNS. J gave up 10 bases and V 3 bases, and 7 bases lay outside the gene matches. The CDR3 sequence is 13 residues long. CDR3 nucleotide sequence: TGTGCCAGCAGTGAGCGGACAGGGCGGGGAGCTTTCTTT. Translation gives CASSERTGRGAFF.

This clonotype came up a few times. V usage is TRBV5-5 and J usage is TRBJ1-5; no firm D call. Germline V CDR1 and CDR2: SGHKS, YYEKEE (reference sequence). This CDR3 is built from 15 residues. Trimming stripped 2 bases from V and 0 bases from J, with 9 bases between. CDR3 protein: CASSFGPDSNQPQHF. CDR3 in DNA: TGTGCCAGCAGCTTCGGCCCGGATAGCAATCAGCCCCAGCATTTT.

This clonotype was observed once. The V gene is TRBV7-8, the J gene TRBJ1-5; 8 bases line up with TRBD1. This CDR3 comprises 15 residues. CDR1 SGHVS and CDR2 FQNEAQ come from the germline V gene. J lost 3 bases, V lost 6 bases, and 7 bases had no gene match. CDR3 DNA: TGTGCCAGCAGGACAGGGGCTATAGACAATCAGCCCCAGCATTTT. Amino acid sequence: CASRTGAIDNQPQHF.

The V call is TRBV2, the J call TRBJ1-1; D not certain. Germline CDR1 reads SNHLY; CDR2 reads FYNNEI. The CDR3 is 14 amino acids. The ends were cut back, 6 bases at V and 2 bases at J, with 13 bases in the middle. The CDR3 loop reads CASRREIANTEAFF. CDR3 sequence (DNA): TGTGCCAGCAGACGCGAGATAGCCAACACTGAAGCTTTCTTT. Full variable domain (outside the CDR3, taken from reference TRBV2 and TRBJ1-1): EPEVTQTPSHQVTQMGQEVILRCVPISNHLYFYWYRQILGQKVEFLVSFYNNEISEKSEIFDDQFSVERPDGSNFTLKIRSTKLEDSAMYFCASRREIANTEAFFGQGTRLTVV.

This clonotype was seen a handful of times. This chain uses TRBV30 with TRBJ2-7; D uncertain. Germline V gene data show CDR1 as GTSNPN and CDR2 as SVGIG (reference sequence). This CDR3 has 12 residues. Trimming pared 8 bases from V and 0 bases from J, leaving 11 bases between. The CDR3 spells CALGNPSYEQYF. CDR3 coding DNA: TGTGCCCTAGGGAATCCCTCCTACGAGCAGTACTTC.

The chain links TRBV7-3 to TRBJ2-5; D is perhaps TRBD1 or TRBD2 (5 bases each). V lost 1 base and J 5 bases, leaving 17 bases between the germline ends. CDR3 length: 16 residues. The germline V gene has CDR1 SGHTA and CDR2 FQGTGA. The CDR3 region is CASSLMGDDTAETQYF. The CDR3 bases are TGTGCCAGCAGCTTAATGGGGGATGATACGGCGGAGACCCAGTACTTC.

The V gene is TRBV20-1, the J gene TRBJ2-7; 9 bases match TRBD2. V was clipped by 4 bases and J by 9 bases; unmatched bases: 7. The germline CDR1 and CDR2 sequences are DFQATT and SNEGSKA (reference sequence). The CDR3 runs to 12 residues. This CDR3 is CSATSGDLGQYF. The CDR3 region has the DNA TGCAGTGCTACTAGCGGGGACCTCGGGCAGTACTTC.

This clonotype was observed a handful of times. The chain employs TRBV4-1 and TRBJ2-7; TRBD1 matches 10 bases. The CDR3 sequence is 17 residues long. V was pared by 3 bases and J by 3 bases, with 11 bases of the junction left unmatched. Germline values: CDR1 MGHRA, CDR2 YSYEKL. CDR3 DNA sequence: TGCGCCAGCAGCCACCCGGGACAGGGGACCTTCCTCTACGAGCAGTACTTC. It translates to CASSHPGQGTFLYEQYF.

The chain uses TRBV7-9 and TRBJ2-2; 8 nucleotides align to TRBD2. CDR1 and CDR2 from the germline V gene are SEHNR and FQNEAQ (reference sequence). The V segment lost 5 bases and the J segment 2 bases; nucleotides outside the gene matches: 7. This CDR3 contains 16 residues. CDR3 protein: CASSPRSGDNTGELFF. The CDR3 DNA reads as TGTGCCAGCAGCCCGCGTAGCGGGGATAACACCGGGGAGCTGTTTTTT.

This clonotype appeared once. The chain links TRBV7-9 to TRBJ2-1, with D unclear. Germline V gives CDR1 SEHNR, CDR2 FQNEAQ (reference sequence). The CDR3 contains 12 residues. Trimming removed 5 bases from V and 3 bases from J, with 5 bases in between. This CDR3 reads CASSHYYNEQFF. CDR3 in DNA: TGTGCCAGCAGCCATTACTACAATGAGCAGTTCTTC.

The J gene is TRBJ2-3, the V gene TRBV2, with TRBD2 identical over 11 bases. The CDR3 is made up of 17 amino acids. Germline V gene data show CDR1 as SNHLY and CDR2 as FYNNEI. Trimming at V came to 3 bases and at J to 3 bases, leaving 8 bases not matched to a gene. CDR3 coding DNA: TGTGCCAGCAGTGACGCCGGGACTAGCGGAAGAACAGATACGCAGTATTTT. It encodes CASSDAGTSGRTDTQYF.

This chain's CDR3 is CASSPRRDTLGYTF. In DNA, the CDR3 is TGTGCCAGCTCACCACGTCGGGACACCCTCGGCTACACCTTC. V gene TRBV18 combines with J gene TRBJ1-2; TRBD1 is a possible D gene (6 bases). Germline V gene sequence: CDR1 KGHSH, CDR2 LQKENI. The CDR3 length is 14 residues. Trimming left V 1 base short and J 8 bases short, with 14 bases between.

The chain recombines TRBV12-3 or TRBV12-4 with TRBJ2-5; 9 positions match TRBD1. V lost 0 bases to trimming and J lost 6 bases; unmatched junction nucleotides: 5. CDR3 length: 15 residues. CDR3: CASSLAGQGGKTQYF. CDR3 bases: TGTGCCAGCAGTTTAGCGGGACAGGGTGGGAAGACCCAGTACTTC.

This clonotype was counted a few times. The rearrangement links TRBV5-1 to TRBJ2-2; D is unresolved. This CDR3 contains 15 residues. V gave up 0 bases and J gave up 1 base, with 7 bases separating them. Germline CDR1 is SGHRS and CDR2 is YFSETQ. CDR3 coding DNA: TGCGCCAGCAGCTTGGGGGGTGAGAACACCGGGGAGCTGTTTTTT. Translation: CASSLGGENTGELFF. Supplemented by reference TRBV5-1 and TRBJ2-2, the full variable domain reads KAGVTQTPRYLIKTRGQQVTLSCSPISGHRSVSWYQQTPGQGLQFLFEYFSETQRNKGNFPGRFSGRQFSNSRSEMNVSTLELGDSALYLCASSLGGENTGELFFGEGSRLTVL.

The rearrangement uses TRBV3-1 and TRBJ1-4; no clear D gene. Germline values: CDR1 LGHDT, CDR2 YNNKEL (reference sequence). Trimming removed 2 bases from V and 13 bases from J, with 20 bases in between. The CDR3 totals 15 residues. The CDR3 DNA follows: TGTGCCAGCAGCCAAACTACACAGCTTACCCGGGGACTGTTTTTT. It yields the protein CASSQTTQLTRGLFF.

The genes are TRBV19 and TRBJ1-2, with TRBD1 matching 7 bases. This CDR3 has 15 amino acids. Trimming at V came to 4 bases and at J to 3 bases, leaving 8 bases not matched to a gene. Germline values: CDR1 LNHDA, CDR2 SQIVND (reference sequence). The CDR3 DNA follows: TGTGCCAGTAGTACTCGACAGGGCCTCGACTATGGCTACACCTTC. It is translated as CASSTRQGLDYGYTF.

The sample holds a few counts of this clonotype. This sequence joins TRBV27 and TRBJ2-1; 10 nucleotides match TRBD2. J was trimmed by 7 bases and V by 5 bases; bases with no gene match: 11. The CDR3 is made up of 16 amino acids. Germline CDR1 MNHEY, CDR2 SMNVEV (reference sequence). This CDR3 reads CASSKLAGQAGNEQFF. In DNA form, the CDR3 reads TGTGCCAGCAGTAAACTAGCGGGGCAAGCAGGGAATGAGCAGTTCTTC.

This clonotype was seen a handful of times. J is TRBJ2-5 and V is TRBV4-3; TRBD2 matches 7 bases. The CDR3 has 15 amino acids. Germline CDR1 and CDR2: LGHNA and YSLEER. Germline trimming cut 1 base from V and 5 bases from J; bases unmatched to any gene: 7. CDR3 bases: TGCGCCAGCAGCCAAGTTTTCGCGGGAGTGGAGACCCAGTACTTC. Protein product: CASSQVFAGVETQYF.

The J gene is TRBJ2-1, the V gene TRBV6-2 or TRBV6-3; 10 nucleotides match TRBD2. Germline V gene sequence: CDR1 MNHEY, CDR2 SVGEGT. This CDR3 spans 15 amino acids. V lost 5 bases to trimming and J lost 3 bases; unmatched junction nucleotides: 4. The CDR3 region is CASSRGLAVYNEQFF. Here the CDR3 DNA reads TGTGCCAGCAGTCGTGGACTAGCGGTCTACAATGAGCAGTTCTTC.

The CDR3 DNA reads TGTGCCAGCAGCTTGATTCAGGCCGGGGAGCTGTTTTTT. Protein: CASSLIQAGELFF. The chain uses TRBV11-2 and TRBJ2-2; D not resolved. Trimming pared 3 bases from V and 6 bases from J, leaving 8 bases between. The germline CDR1 and CDR2 sequences are SGHAT and FQNNGV. CDR3 length equals 13 residues.